These 8 T cell receptor beta chains were all obtained from the same sample, sequenced in a study of shared clonotypes between healthy human individuals. CD45RO-negative, CCR7-positively selected cells formed the naive CD8 fraction, excluding terminally differentiated effector memory CD45RA+ cells. TCRdb keeps only in-frame clones here, not all; method: immunoSEQ multiplex PCR. This table holds around 2,000,000 clones, 85% to 95% found once. What was sequenced was naive CD8+ T cells from PBMCs. These receptors were taken from a young man in good health. Some clones in this sample may be carry-over from other donors' samples.

The rearrangement uses TRBV14 and TRBJ2-7; D is unresolved. The V gene's germline CDR1 is SGHDN and CDR2 FVKESK. Trimming cost V 4 bases and J 4 bases, with 11 bases left between them. This CDR3 spans 13 amino acids. Here the CDR3 reads CASSLGRFYEQYF. CDR3 bases: TGTGCCAGCAGCCTTGGACGGTTTTACGAGCAGTACTTC.

The chain carries TRBV6-1 and TRBJ2-1; 8 bases map to TRBD1. Trimming cost V 5 bases and J 12 bases; bases outside gene matches: 15. Germline CDR1 is MNHNS and CDR2 is SASEGT. This CDR3 is 15 amino acids long. The CDR3 coding sequence is TGTGCCAGCAGTTTCCGGGACCAGGGGGCAGCAGGGCAGTTCTTC. This translates into CASSFRDQGAAGQFF.

The genes are TRBV9 and TRBJ2-1, with 7 bases fitting TRBD2. The V gene's germline CDR1 is SGDLS and CDR2 YYNGEE. The CDR3 runs 15 residues. V lost 4 bases and J lost 2; bases outside the gene matches: 6. The CDR3 here is CASSTSGTTYNEQFF. CDR3 DNA: TGTGCCAGCAGCACCTCCGGGACTACCTACAATGAGCAGTTCTTC.

This chain connects TRBV7-8 to TRBJ1-5, with D uncertain. The germline CDR1 and CDR2 sequences are SGHVS and FQNEAQ. V shed 5 bases and J shed 4 bases, with 12 bases lying between them. The CDR3 sequence is 14 residues long. The DNA of the CDR3 is TGTGCCAGCAGCACGAAGCTAAGTAATCAGCCCCAGCATTTT. This gives the protein CASSTKLSNQPQHF.

In its sample, this clone was seen once. This rearrangement joins TRBV28 to TRBJ2-7; D might be TRBD2 (5 bases). CDR3 length: 14 residues. V was shortened by 5 bases and J by 5 bases, with 16 bases between the two germline ends. From germline, CDR1 is MDHEN and CDR2 SYDVKM. CDR3 sequence reads: CASSILGGSDEQYF. CDR3 bases: TGTGCCAGCAGTATTTTAGGCGGGTCGGACGAGCAGTACTTC.

V and J are TRBV7-6 and TRBJ2-7; no clear D gene. V lost 4 bases and J 1 base, leaving 8 bases between the germline ends. The germline V gene has CDR1 SGHVS and CDR2 FNYEAQ. CDR3 length: 13 residues. The CDR3 region is CASSYDGSYEQYF. The CDR3 DNA reads as TGTGCCAGCAGCTACGACGGTTCCTACGAGCAGTACTTC.

This chain links TRBV6-5 with TRBJ2-7; no clear D. The germline gives CDR1 MNHEY, CDR2 SVGAGI. V lost 5 bases, J lost 6 bases, and 8 bases lay in between. CDR3 length: 11 residues. This CDR3 reads CASSPPPEQYF. The DNA for the CDR3 is TGTGCCAGCAGTCCCCCCCCCGAGCAGTACTTC.

This clone has just a few counts. The V gene is TRBV4-2, the J gene TRBJ1-2, with unresolved D. Trimming removed 2 bases at V and 2 bases at J, with 12 bases between. The CDR3 length is 15 residues. Germline-derived CDR1 and CDR2 are LGHNA and YNFKEQ. The CDR3 nucleotides are TGTGCCAGCAGCCAACCCCGGCCACAAAACTATGGCTACACCTTC. Protein sequence: CASSQPRPQNYGYTF.